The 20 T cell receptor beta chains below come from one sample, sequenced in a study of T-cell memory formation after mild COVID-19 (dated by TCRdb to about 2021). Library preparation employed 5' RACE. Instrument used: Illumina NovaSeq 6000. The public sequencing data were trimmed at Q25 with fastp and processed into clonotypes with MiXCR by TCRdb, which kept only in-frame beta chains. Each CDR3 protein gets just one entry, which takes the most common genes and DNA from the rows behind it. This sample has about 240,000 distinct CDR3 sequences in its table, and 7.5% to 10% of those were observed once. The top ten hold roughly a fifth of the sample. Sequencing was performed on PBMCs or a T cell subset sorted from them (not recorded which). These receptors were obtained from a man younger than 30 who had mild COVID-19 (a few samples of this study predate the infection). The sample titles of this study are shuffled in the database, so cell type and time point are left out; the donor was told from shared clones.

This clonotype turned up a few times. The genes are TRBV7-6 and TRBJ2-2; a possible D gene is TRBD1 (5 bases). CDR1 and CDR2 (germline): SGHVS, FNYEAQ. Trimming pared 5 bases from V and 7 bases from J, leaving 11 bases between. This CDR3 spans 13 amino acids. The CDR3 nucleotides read TGTGCCAGCAGCCTTATCCAGGGCGGGGAGCTGTTTTTT. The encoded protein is CASSLIQGGELFF.

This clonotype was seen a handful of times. Written as DNA, the CDR3 is TGTGCCAGCAGCTTAGTGTGGCGGGGATCCTCCGAGACCCAGTACTTC. Translating gives CASSLVWRGSSETQYF. The chain is built from TRBV11-2 and TRBJ2-5; D might be TRBD2 (6 bases). V gave up 1 base and J gave up 5 bases, with 17 bases separating them. The CDR3 extends over 16 amino acids. Per the germline V gene, CDR1 is SGHAT and CDR2 is FQNNGV. The entire variable domain, with the rest obtained from reference TRBV11-2 and TRBJ2-5, is as follows: EAGVAQSPRYKIIEKRQSVAFWCNPISGHATLYWYQQILGQGPKLLIQFQNNGVVDDSQLPKDRFSAERLKGVDSTLKIQPAKLEDSAVYLCASSLVWRGSSETQYFGPGTRLLVL.

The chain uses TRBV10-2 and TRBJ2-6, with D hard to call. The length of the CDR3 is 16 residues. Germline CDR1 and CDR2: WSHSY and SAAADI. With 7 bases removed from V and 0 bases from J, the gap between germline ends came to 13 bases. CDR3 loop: CASTPGRSSGANVLTF. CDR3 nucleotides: TGCGCCAGCACCCCAGGACGGAGCTCTGGGGCCAACGTCCTGACTTTC.

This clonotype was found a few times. Here the CDR3 DNA reads TGTGCCAGCAGGGGGTTGGGTACCAGCGAACTTAAAGCCAAAAACATTCAGTACTTC. Translated: CASRGLGTSELKAKNIQYF. The chain joins TRBV6-5 to TRBJ2-4; D is unclear. Germline V CDR1 and CDR2: MNHEY, SVGAGI. V was clipped by 6 bases and J by 0 bases, with 24 bases between them. The CDR3 is made up of 19 amino acids.

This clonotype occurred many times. The CDR3 DNA reads as TGTGCCAGCTCGCGACAGGGGGGCAACATTCAGTACTTC. As protein: CASSRQGGNIQYF. The chain links TRBV18 to TRBJ2-4; 9 bases match TRBD1. This CDR3 contains 13 residues. CDR1 is KGHSH and CDR2 is LQKENI in the germline V gene. V was pared by 6 bases and J by 7 bases, with 4 bases of the junction left unmatched.

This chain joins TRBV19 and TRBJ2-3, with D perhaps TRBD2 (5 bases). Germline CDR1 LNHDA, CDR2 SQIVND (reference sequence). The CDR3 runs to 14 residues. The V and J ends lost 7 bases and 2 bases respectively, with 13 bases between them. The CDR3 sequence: CASNPRVATDTQYF. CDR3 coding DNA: TGTGCCAGTAACCCGCGGGTGGCCACAGATACGCAGTATTTT.

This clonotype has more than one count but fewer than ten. DNA for the CDR3: TGTGCCAGCAGTTTATCTCCCCTAGGAACCCAGTACTTC. Its protein product is CASSLSPLGTQYF. V gene TRBV27 combines with J gene TRBJ2-5, with D unclear. Germline V gives CDR1 MNHEY, CDR2 SMNVEV (reference sequence). This CDR3 comprises 13 residues. Trimming removed 0 bases from V and 8 bases from J, with 10 bases in between.

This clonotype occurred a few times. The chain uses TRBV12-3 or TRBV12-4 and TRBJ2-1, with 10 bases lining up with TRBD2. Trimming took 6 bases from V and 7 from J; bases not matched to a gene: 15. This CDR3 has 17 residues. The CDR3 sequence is CASSPRRLAGALNEQFF. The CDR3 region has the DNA TGTGCCAGCAGCCCGAGGAGGCTAGCGGGGGCCCTGAATGAGCAGTTCTTC.

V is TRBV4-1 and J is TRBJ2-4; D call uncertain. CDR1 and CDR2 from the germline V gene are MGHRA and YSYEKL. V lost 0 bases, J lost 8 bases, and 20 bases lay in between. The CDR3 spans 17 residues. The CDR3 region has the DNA TGCGCCAGCAGCCAAGATTCTCCAGGAACTGCCGAGGACATTCAGTACTTC. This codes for CASSQDSPGTAEDIQYF.

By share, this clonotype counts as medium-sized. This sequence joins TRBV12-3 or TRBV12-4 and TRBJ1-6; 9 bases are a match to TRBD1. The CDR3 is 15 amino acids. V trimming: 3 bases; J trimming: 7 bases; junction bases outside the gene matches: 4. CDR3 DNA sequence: TGTGCCAGCAGTTTTTTGGGACAGGGAAATTCACCCCTCCACTTT. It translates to CASSFLGQGNSPLHF.

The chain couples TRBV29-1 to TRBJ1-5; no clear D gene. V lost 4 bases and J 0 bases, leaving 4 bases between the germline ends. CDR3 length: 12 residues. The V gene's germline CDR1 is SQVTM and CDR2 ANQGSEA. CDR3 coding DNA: TGCAGCGTTGGTACTAGCAATCAGCCCCAGCATTTT. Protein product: CSVGTSNQPQHF.

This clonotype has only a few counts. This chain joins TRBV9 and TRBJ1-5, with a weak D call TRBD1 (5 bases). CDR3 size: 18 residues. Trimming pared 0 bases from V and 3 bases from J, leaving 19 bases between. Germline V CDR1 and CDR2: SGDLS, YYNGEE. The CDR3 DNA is TGTGCCAGCAGCGTAGGAGGAGGGGTAGGGATCTACAATCAGCCCCAGCATTTT. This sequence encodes CASSVGGGVGIYNQPQHF.

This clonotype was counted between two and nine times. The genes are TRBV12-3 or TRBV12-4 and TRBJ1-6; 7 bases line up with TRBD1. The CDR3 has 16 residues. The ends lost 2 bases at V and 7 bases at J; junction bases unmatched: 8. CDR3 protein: CASSLLWTGLNSPLHF. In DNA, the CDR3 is TGTGCCAGCAGTTTATTGTGGACAGGCCTCAATTCACCCCTCCACTTT.

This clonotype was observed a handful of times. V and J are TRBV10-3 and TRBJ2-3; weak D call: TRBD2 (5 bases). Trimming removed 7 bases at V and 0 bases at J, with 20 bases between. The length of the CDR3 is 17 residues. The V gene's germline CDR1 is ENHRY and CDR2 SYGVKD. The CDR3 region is CAINGDAGLASTDTQYF. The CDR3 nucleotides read TGTGCCATCAACGGGGATGCCGGGCTAGCTAGCACAGATACGCAGTATTTT.

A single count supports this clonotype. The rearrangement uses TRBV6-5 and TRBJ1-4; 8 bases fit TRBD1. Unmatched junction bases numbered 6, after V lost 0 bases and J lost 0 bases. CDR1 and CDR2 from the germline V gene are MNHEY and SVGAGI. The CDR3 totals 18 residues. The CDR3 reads CASSYSPGQGATNEKLFF. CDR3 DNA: TGTGCCAGCAGTTACTCCCCCGGACAGGGCGCAACTAATGAAAAACTGTTTTTT.

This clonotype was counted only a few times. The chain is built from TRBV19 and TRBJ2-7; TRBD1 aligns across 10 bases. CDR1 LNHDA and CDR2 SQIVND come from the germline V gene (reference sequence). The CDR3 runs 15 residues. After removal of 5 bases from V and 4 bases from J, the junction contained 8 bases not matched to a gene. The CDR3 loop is CASSVRPGQGYEQYF. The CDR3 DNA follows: TGTGCCAGTAGTGTGAGACCGGGACAGGGGTACGAGCAGTACTTC. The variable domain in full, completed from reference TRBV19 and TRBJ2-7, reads DGGITQSPKYLFRKEGQNVTLSCEQNLNHDAMYWYRQDPGQGLRLIYYSQIVNDFQKGDIAEGYSVSREKKESFPLTVTSAQKNPTAFYLCASSVRPGQGYEQYFGPGTRLTVT.

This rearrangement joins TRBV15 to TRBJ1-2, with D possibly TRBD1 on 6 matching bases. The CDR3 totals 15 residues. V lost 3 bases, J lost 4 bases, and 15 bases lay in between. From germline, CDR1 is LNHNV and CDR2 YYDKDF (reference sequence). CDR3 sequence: CATSSGGGAPYGYTF. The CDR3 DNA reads TGTGCCACCAGCAGTGGAGGGGGGGCCCCCTATGGCTACACCTTC.

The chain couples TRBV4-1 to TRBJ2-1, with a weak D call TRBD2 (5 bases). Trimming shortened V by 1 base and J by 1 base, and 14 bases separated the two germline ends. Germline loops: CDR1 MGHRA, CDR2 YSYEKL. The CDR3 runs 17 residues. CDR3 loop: CASSQGNGVHSYNEQFF. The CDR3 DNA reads TGCGCCAGCAGCCAAGGAAACGGGGTCCATTCCTACAATGAGCAGTTCTTC.

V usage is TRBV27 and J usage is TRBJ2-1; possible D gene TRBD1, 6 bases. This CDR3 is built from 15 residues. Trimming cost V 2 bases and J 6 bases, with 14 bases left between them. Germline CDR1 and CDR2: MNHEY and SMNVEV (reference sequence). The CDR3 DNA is TGTGCCAGCAGTTTAGGGGGCTACACTTTCAATGAGCAGTTCTTC. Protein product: CASSLGGYTFNEQFF.

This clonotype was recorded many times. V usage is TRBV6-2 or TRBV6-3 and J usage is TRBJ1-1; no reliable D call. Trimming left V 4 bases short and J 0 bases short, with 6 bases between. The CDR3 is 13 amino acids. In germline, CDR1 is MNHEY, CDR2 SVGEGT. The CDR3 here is CASSWGMNTEAFF. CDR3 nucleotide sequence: TGTGCCAGCAGTTGGGGTATGAACACTGAAGCTTTCTTT.